This is a list of T cell receptor beta chains from one sample in a study of T cell responses to AZD1222 COVID-19 vaccine. Profiling relied on immunoSEQ multiplex PCR, and the TCRdb table lists in-frame clones only, not all of them. This sample yields under 150,000 clones, of which 92% are seen a single time; over 8.5% belongs to the top ten. The starting material was peripheral blood, obtained 28 days after the second AZD1222 dose. The origin of the receptors is an adult who received the AZD1222 COVID-19 vaccine. Both conserved end residues are part of each CDR3. A D gene is named only where the DNA matches it firmly. Size is omitted from some rows. Given values are once, few, many or a class for expanded clones.

cdr3_nt | cdr3_aa | v_call | clone_size | j_call | d_call
TGTGCCACCAGTGATTTTAATTTAAGGGGGAACAATGAGCAGTTCTTC | CATSDFNLRGNNEQFF | TRBV24-1 | NA | TRBJ2-1 | NA
TGTGCCAGCAGTGGGCTCCCAAGGGATCCCTGGCAGTACGAGCAGTACTTC | CASSGLPRDPWQYEQYF | TRBV6-1 | NA | TRBJ2-7 | NA
TGTGCCTGGAGTGTGCTGACGGGGGGCCTCATGGGGAATGAGCAGTTCTTC | CAWSVLTGGLMGNEQFF | TRBV30 | NA | TRBJ2-1 | NA
TGTGCCAGCAGTTACCGCCGGGATTCACCCCTCCACTTT | CASSYRRDSPLHF | TRBV6-5 | NA | TRBJ1-6 | NA
TGTGCCAGCAGTGAATGGGGTTCTTATGGCTACACCTTC | CASSEWGSYGYTF | TRBV6-4 | NA | TRBJ1-2 | NA
TGTGCCACCAGCAGAGATACGGCTATTAAATCCTACGAGCAGTACTTC | CATSRDTAIKSYEQYF | TRBV15 | NA | TRBJ2-7 | NA
TGTGCCAGCAGCTCGGGGACAGGGAATCAGCCCCAGCATTTT | CASSSGTGNQPQHF | TRBV7-9 | NA | TRBJ1-5 | TRBD1
TGTGCCAGCAGCCAAGGGACAGATAATCAGCCCCAGCATTTT | CASSQGTDNQPQHF | TRBV4-2 | NA | TRBJ1-5 | NA
TGTGCCAGTAGTACACTGGGACTAGCGGACCTCGGGGGCATTCAGTACTTC | CASSTLGLADLGGIQYF | TRBV19 | few | TRBJ2-4 | TRBD2
TGCGCCAGCAGTGAGACACGTAGCAATCAGCCCCAGCATTTT | CASSETRSNQPQHF | TRBV10-1 | NA | TRBJ1-5 | NA
TGTGCCAGCAGCTCTTCGGACCGAGCTGAAGCTTTCTTT | CASSSSDRAEAFF | TRBV5-5 | once | TRBJ1-1 | NA
TGCGCCAGCAGCTTGGTGGGGCGGAGCACTGAAGCTTTCTTT | CASSLVGRSTEAFF | TRBV5-1 | NA | TRBJ1-1 | NA
TGTGCCAGCTCTCCAGTCGATGCGGGAGGGTTAGGCGAGCAGTACTTC | CASSPVDAGGLGEQYF | TRBV19 | NA | TRBJ2-7 | TRBD2
TGTGCCAGTAGTTCGGGGACGCGGAGCAATCAGCCCCAGCATTTT | CASSSGTRSNQPQHF | TRBV19 | few | TRBJ1-5 | NA
TGTGCCATCAGTGATGGCGACAGAACAGATAATTCACCCCTCCACTTT | CAISDGDRTDNSPLHF | TRBV10-3 | NA | TRBJ1-6 | NA
TGTGCCAGCAGTTTATCCCTACCGCGCAGGAACACTGAAGCTTTCTTT | CASSLSLPRRNTEAFF | TRBV27 | NA | TRBJ1-1 | NA
TGCGCCAGCAGCGTCGATATGAACACTGAAGCTTTCTTT | CASSVDMNTEAFF | TRBV5-1 | once | TRBJ1-1 | NA
TGTGCCAGCAGGCCCGCGGGAACAGGGGGGCGGTACGGCTACACCTTC | CASRPAGTGGRYGYTF | TRBV7-9 | NA | TRBJ1-2 | TRBD1
TGTGCCAGCAGCCTCTCACATAACTCTGGAAACACCATATATTTT | CASSLSHNSGNTIYF | TRBV7-2 | NA | TRBJ1-3 | NA
TGTGCCAGCAGCCCGGGGGGAGGCACAGATACGCAGTATTTT | CASSPGGGTDTQYF | TRBV3-1/TRBV3-2 | NA | TRBJ2-3 | TRBD2
TGTGCCAGCAGCCCAAGTAGGGGGAGGGAGACCCAGTACTTC | CASSPSRGRETQYF | TRBV7-3 | NA | TRBJ2-5 | NA
TGTGCCAGCAGCTTGCCGGGGGGTTCTGGGGCCAACGTCCTGACTTTC | CASSLPGGSGANVLTF | TRBV5-8 | once | TRBJ2-6 | TRBD2
TGTGCCAGCGGCGACAGTCGCTCTGGAAACACCATATATTTT | CASGDSRSGNTIYF | TRBV11-2 | NA | TRBJ1-3 | NA
TGTGCCAGCAGCTACGCGGGGGGGAACCAGCCCCAGCATTTT | CASSYAGGNQPQHF | TRBV5-4 | NA | TRBJ1-5 | NA
TGTGCCAGCAGCTCACGACTAGCTCTTGCCGATGAGCAGTTCTTC | CASSSRLALADEQFF | TRBV9 | NA | TRBJ2-1 | TRBD2
TGTGCCAGCAGCTTAGGGCAGACGGATCAGCCCCAGCATTTT | CASSLGQTDQPQHF | TRBV7-9 | NA | TRBJ1-5 | NA
TGCAGTGCTAGTCTCGGACTCCCCATGAACACTGAAGCTTTCTTT | CSASLGLPMNTEAFF | TRBV20-1 | few | TRBJ1-1 | NA
TGTGCCAGCAGCGCGGGGTCGGATGACACTGAAGCTTTCTTT | CASSAGSDDTEAFF | TRBV9 | NA | TRBJ1-1 | NA
TGTGCCTGGAGCCAACAGGGGCAACTTGGCTACACCTTC | CAWSQQGQLGYTF | TRBV30 | NA | TRBJ1-2 | TRBD1
TGTGCCACCGCCGGGACTAGCGGAACTAGCTCCTACAATGAGCAGTTCTTC | CATAGTSGTSSYNEQFF | TRBV19 | NA | TRBJ2-1 | TRBD2
TGTGCCAGCAGTTACTCGGACAGGGCTAATGAAAAACTGTTTTTT | CASSYSDRANEKLFF | TRBV6-2/TRBV6-3 | NA | TRBJ1-4 | TRBD1
TGTGCCAGTAGTACTGGGGCTGGCGGCTACACCTTC | CASSTGAGGYTF | TRBV19 | NA | TRBJ1-2 | NA
TGTGCCAGCAGCACCCCCTTGGGACAGGGTACGTACGAGCAGTACTTC | CASSTPLGQGTYEQYF | TRBV2 | NA | TRBJ2-7 | TRBD1
TGTGCCAGCAGTTTGCGGAGACTAGCGGGAAACTACAATGAGCAGTTCTTC | CASSLRRLAGNYNEQFF | TRBV28 | NA | TRBJ2-1 | TRBD2
TGTGCCAGCATCCTGGCCCGCAGGGGGAAAAATCAGCCCCAGCATTTT | CASILARRGKNQPQHF | TRBV28 | NA | TRBJ1-5 | TRBD1
TGTGCCAGCAGCCAGGGTCGGGTCCGCACTGAAGCTTTCTTT | CASSQGRVRTEAFF | TRBV7-8 | NA | TRBJ1-1 | NA
TGCGCCAGCAGCCAAGAATTGACAGGTCGGGGTGAAGCTTTCTTT | CASSQELTGRGEAFF | TRBV4-3 | NA | TRBJ1-1 | NA
TGCGCCAGCAGCTTCCGAAGCGGGAGGATCGGGGAGACCCAGTACTTC | CASSFRSGRIGETQYF | TRBV5-1 | NA | TRBJ2-5 | TRBD2
TGTGCCAGCAGCCTAGGGACAGGCCCGGATCAGCCCCAGCATTTT | CASSLGTGPDQPQHF | TRBV6-2/TRBV6-3 | NA | TRBJ1-5 | TRBD1
TGTGCCAGCAGCTTCTTCAGGGGAGGGGAGGACGAGCAGTACTTC | CASSFFRGGEDEQYF | TRBV7-9 | NA | TRBJ2-7 | NA
TGTGCCAGCAGCTCCCAAGAGACCCAGTACTTC | CASSSQETQYF | TRBV5-4 | NA | TRBJ2-5 | NA
TGTGCCACCAGCGGAAGCGACAGTTCACCTTCGTCCATCAATCAGCCCCAGCATTTT | CATSGSDSSPSSINQPQHF | TRBV15 | few | TRBJ1-5 | NA
TGTGCCAGCAGCCGACCCTATGGCTACACCTTC | CASSRPYGYTF | TRBV28 | few | TRBJ1-2 | NA
TGTGCCAGCAGCCAAGTGGGACAACAGAACTATGGCTACACCTTC | CASSQVGQQNYGYTF | TRBV4-2 | NA | TRBJ1-2 | NA
TGTGCCAGCAGTAGGTCTCAGGCGATCCTTAATTCACCCCTCCACTTT | CASSRSQAILNSPLHF | TRBV7-9 | NA | TRBJ1-6 | NA
TGTGCCAGCAGTAGACAGGGCGGTCAGCCCCAGCATTTT | CASSRQGGQPQHF | TRBV12-3/TRBV12-4 | NA | TRBJ1-5 | TRBD1
TGTGCCAGCAGATTCGGGACGCAGGCGGGAAAACTGTTTTTT | CASRFGTQAGKLFF | TRBV27 | NA | TRBJ1-4 | NA
TGTGCCTGGAGGGGGGCAACCTCTGGAAACACCATATATTTT | CAWRGATSGNTIYF | TRBV30 | NA | TRBJ1-3 | NA
TGCAGTGTTGTGTACCAAGAGACCCAGTACTTC | CSVVYQETQYF | TRBV20-1 | NA | TRBJ2-5 | NA
TGTGCCAGCTCACCCGGGGGATCCCCTAACTATGGCTACACCTTC | CASSPGGSPNYGYTF | TRBV18 | once | TRBJ1-2 | NA
TGTGCCTCCTCCCACCAGGGACCTGAAGCTTTCTTT | CASSHQGPEAFF | TRBV19 | NA | TRBJ1-1 | NA